A selection of T cell receptor beta chains follows, all from one sample in a study of vaccination and CD4 T cells after COVID-19. TCRdb recomputed calls from the PCR reads with MiXCR, one row per CDR3 protein. The table has 15,000 or so distinct CDR3 sequences, roughly half seen once. Antigens for these TCRs are unknown. The input for sequencing was cultured CD4+ T cells from blood, taken after SARS-CoV-2 vaccination. The receptors stem from a human donor with COVID-19. Each CDR3 is given with its conserved first and last residue. A D gene is named only where the DNA matches it firmly. Only some rows state a clone size, as once, few, many or a class for expanded clones.

V gene,clone size,D gene,J gene,CDR3 protein,CDR3 DNA
TRBV7-2,few,NA,TRBJ1-1,CASSSRQTNTEAFF,TGTGCCAGCAGCTCGAGACAGACCAACACTGAAGCTTTCTTT
TRBV30,few,NA,TRBJ1-6,CAWSAGQGNSPLHF,TGTGCCTGGAGTGCGGGGCAGGGGAACTCACCCCTCCACTTT
TRBV2,NA,NA,TRBJ1-3,CASSELGGNTIYF,TGTGCCAGCAGTGAGCTGGGAGGAAACACCATATATTTT
TRBV11-3,once,TRBD1,TRBJ2-7,CASSSRTGVIYEQYF,TGTGCCAGCAGCTCCCGGACAGGGGTAATCTACGAGCAGTACTTC
TRBV20-1,few,NA,TRBJ1-6,CSAPIPSYNSPLHF,TGCAGTGCCCCCATCCCTAGCTATAATTCACCCCTCCACTTT
TRBV7-2,NA,TRBD2,TRBJ2-7,CASSLKRGFGEQYF,TGTGCCAGCAGCTTAAAGCGGGGGTTCGGTGAGCAGTACTTC
TRBV27,few,TRBD1,TRBJ2-7,CASSLGQGVYEQYF,TGTGCCAGCAGTCTAGGACAGGGGGTCTACGAGCAGTACTTC
TRBV7-8,NA,NA,TRBJ1-2,CASSLIRVYGYTF,TGTGCCAGCAGCTTAATTCGTGTCTATGGCTACACCTTC
TRBV20-1,few,NA,TRBJ1-1,CSARGTVNTEAFF,TGCAGTGCTAGAGGGACAGTGAACACTGAAGCTTTCTTT
TRBV20-1,NA,NA,TRBJ2-4,CSASGNIQYF,TGCAGTGCAAGCGGGAACATTCAGTACTTC
TRBV6-2/TRBV6-3,few,NA,TRBJ1-1,CASTFRGWNTEAFF,TGTGCCAGCACCTTTCGGGGCTGGAACACTGAAGCTTTCTTT
TRBV15,few,NA,TRBJ2-6,CATSRVGTRSGANVLTF,TGTGCCACCAGCAGAGTTGGGACACGCTCTGGGGCCAACGTCCTGACTTTC
TRBV20-1,once,TRBD1,TRBJ1-1,CSARRQGVIAEAFF,TGCAGTGCAAGAAGACAGGGCGTGATAGCTGAAGCTTTCTTT
TRBV5-4,few,TRBD1,TRBJ1-1,CASSLGGTGEAFF,TGTGCCAGCAGCTTGGGGGGGACAGGAGAAGCTTTCTTT
TRBV20-1,NA,NA,TRBJ2-6,CSASAWSGANVLTF,TGCAGTGCTAGTGCGTGGTCGGGGGCCAACGTCCTGACTTTC
TRBV7-2,few,NA,TRBJ2-5,CASSPWGALQETQYF,TGTGCCAGCAGCCCTTGGGGGGCACTCCAAGAGACCCAGTACTTC
TRBV21-1,once,NA,TRBJ1-5,CASSEYNYSNQPQHF,TGTGCCAGCAGCGAATACAACTATAGCAATCAGCCCCAGCATTTT
TRBV30,NA,NA,TRBJ1-1,CAWSPLHTEAFF,TGTGCCTGGAGTCCCTTGCACACTGAAGCTTTCTTT
TRBV28,NA,TRBD1,TRBJ1-1,CASSGGRGIEAFF,TGTGCCAGCAGCGGAGGCAGGGGGATTGAAGCTTTCTTT
TRBV7-2,few,NA,TRBJ2-3,CASSSPPGGETDTQYF,TGTGCCAGCAGCTCCCCCCCCGGAGGGGAGACAGATACGCAGTATTTT
TRBV27,few,TRBD1,TRBJ2-7,CASSWTGTDGKGYEQYF,TGTGCCAGCAGTTGGACCGGGACAGACGGAAAAGGCTACGAGCAGTACTTC
TRBV30,few,NA,TRBJ1-1,CAWRWKDLEAFF,TGTGCCTGGAGATGGAAGGACCTTGAAGCTTTCTTT
TRBV18,NA,NA,TRBJ2-5,CASSLRGLRETQYF,TGTGCCAGCTCACTTCGGGGGTTGCGGGAGACCCAGTACTTC
TRBV7-7,NA,NA,TRBJ2-1,CASSLGGVYNEQFF,TGTGCTAGCAGCCTGGGCGGGGTCTACAATGAGCAGTTCTTC
TRBV7-8,NA,TRBD1,TRBJ2-1,CASSWTGIYNEQFF,TGTGCCAGCAGCTGGACAGGGATCTACAATGAGCAGTTCTTC
TRBV2,NA,TRBD2,TRBJ2-5,CASSEALLAGNQETQYF,TGTGCCAGCAGTGAAGCGCTTCTAGCGGGGAACCAAGAGACCCAGTACTTC
TRBV20-1,NA,NA,TRBJ1-4,CSAIGTPFEKLFF,TGCAGTGCTATCGGGACACCTTTTGAAAAACTGTTTTTT
TRBV9,NA,NA,TRBJ1-5,CASSVDGYSNQPQHF,TGTGCCAGCAGCGTAGACGGCTATAGCAATCAGCCCCAGCATTTT
TRBV20-1,few,TRBD1,TRBJ1-1,CSAKRTGAMNTEAFF,TGCAGTGCTAAACGGACAGGCGCCATGAACACTGAAGCTTTCTTT
TRBV20-1,NA,NA,TRBJ1-5,CSARGPNSNQPQHF,TGCAGTGCTAGGGGACCTAATAGCAATCAGCCCCAGCATTTT
TRBV15,few,NA,TRBJ1-3,CATSGQGNTIYF,TGTGCCACCAGCGGACAGGGAAACACCATATATTTT
TRBV20-1,NA,NA,TRBJ1-3,CSAREAGGGNHYSGNTIYF,TGCAGTGCTAGAGAGGCCGGAGGGGGAAACCACTATTCTGGAAACACCATATATTTT
TRBV2,NA,NA,TRBJ2-2,CASKELASGELFF,TGTGCCTCTAAAGAGTTAGCGAGCGGGGAGCTGTTTTTT
TRBV6-1,few,TRBD1,TRBJ1-2,CASRQPGQGGYKGYTF,TGTGCCAGCAGACAGCCGGGACAGGGGGGTTATAAGGGCTACACCTTC
TRBV7-2,NA,TRBD1,TRBJ2-5,CASSVGQGGTQYF,TGTGCCAGCAGCGTTGGACAGGGGGGAACCCAGTACTTC
TRBV20-1,NA,TRBD1,TRBJ2-7,CSAFPRDSPYEQYF,TGCAGTGCCTTTCCCCGGGACAGCCCCTACGAGCAGTACTTC
TRBV6-1,few,NA,TRBJ1-1,CASRATGTNTEAFF,TGTGCCAGCAGAGCCACAGGGACGAACACTGAAGCTTTCTTT
TRBV11-3,NA,NA,TRBJ2-3,CASSLDRGDTDTQYF,TGTGCCAGCAGCTTAGACAGGGGAGACACAGATACGCAGTATTTT
TRBV7-2,once,TRBD1,TRBJ1-5,CASSSQGALTNQPQHF,TGTGCCAGCAGCTCGCAGGGGGCCCTTACCAATCAGCCCCAGCATTTT
TRBV5-4,few,NA,TRBJ2-5,CASSLGRQETQYF,TGTGCCAGCAGCTTGGGCCGCCAAGAGACCCAGTACTTC
TRBV2,NA,NA,TRBJ1-5,CASVPTGGYSNQPQHF,TGTGCCAGCGTCCCCACGGGGGGTTATAGCAATCAGCCCCAGCATTTT
TRBV10-3,NA,NA,TRBJ2-1,CAISDLGAPRDEQFF,TGTGCCATCAGTGACTTGGGAGCACCTAGGGATGAGCAGTTCTTC
TRBV19,NA,TRBD1,TRBJ1-2,CASSIVGGQHGGYTF,TGTGCCAGTAGTATAGTAGGGGGACAGCACGGTGGCTACACCTTC
TRBV12-3/TRBV12-4,NA,TRBD2,TRBJ2-2,CASSLRGSGVGELFF,TGTGCCAGCAGTTTACGCGGGAGTGGAGTCGGGGAGCTGTTTTTT
TRBV7-3,NA,NA,TRBJ1-6,CASSPMVTSPLHF,TGTGCCAGCAGCCCAATGGTCACTTCACCCCTCCACTTT